These 15 T cell receptor beta chains came from one sample sequenced in a study of T cells after yellow fever vaccination. TCRdb re-derived calls from the 5' RACE reads in MiXCR, one entry per CDR3 protein. The data show about 68,000 distinct CDR3 sequences, about 6% seen once. Sequences were derived from CD8+ T cells sorted from PBMCs, sampled around 45 days after the first yellow fever vaccination. The origin of the receptors is a man aged 18 to 35 who received the YFV17D yellow fever vaccine.

This clonotype was seen a few times. The rearrangement joins TRBV4-1 to TRBJ2-1, with D unresolved. Trimming took off 1 base at V and 8 bases at J, with 15 bases between the two ends. The CDR3 has 15 amino acids. Germline V gives CDR1 MGHRA, CDR2 YSYEKL. CDR3 protein: CASSQGFNPVYEQFF. As DNA, the CDR3 is TGCGCCAGCAGCCAAGGATTTAACCCCGTCTATGAGCAGTTCTTC.

This clonotype was counted a single time. A much larger clone differs from this one at a single base, so this may be a read error. CDR3 DNA sequence: TGTGCCAGCAGCTCTGGAGAGAGGGTTGAGCAGTTCTTC. Translation: CASSSGERVEQFF. The chain joins TRBV12-3 or TRBV12-4 to TRBJ2-1; perhaps TRBD2 as D (5 bases). The CDR3 extends over 13 amino acids. V lost 6 bases and J 9 bases, leaving 15 bases between the germline ends.

This clonotype was observed a handful of times. This sequence joins TRBV12-3 or TRBV12-4 and TRBJ2-7; tentatively, D is TRBD1 or TRBD2 (5 bases each). V lost 5 bases and J 7 bases, leaving 18 bases between the germline ends. The CDR3 has 14 amino acids. The CDR3 protein is CASSTPRGRGEQYF. As DNA, the CDR3 is TGTGCCAGCAGTACACCACGGGGCCGGGGAGAGCAGTACTTC.

This clonotype was detected ten times or more. CDR3 sequence reads: CASSVAERGNYNEQFF. DNA of the CDR3: TGTGCCAGCAGCGTAGCTGAGCGGGGGAACTACAATGAGCAGTTCTTC. The V call is TRBV9, the J call TRBJ2-1, with 8 bases identical to TRBD2. The CDR3 contains 16 residues. CDR1 and CDR2 (germline): SGDLS, YYNGEE. J gave up 3 bases and V 0 bases, and 5 bases lay outside the gene matches.

This clonotype appeared many times. This chain connects TRBV5-1 to TRBJ2-1; D ambiguous. CDR3 size: 13 residues. The V end lost 0 bases, the J end lost 5 bases, and 6 bases lay between the germline ends. Germline-derived CDR1 and CDR2 are SGHRS and YFSETQ. The CDR3 is CASSLADNNEQFF. The CDR3 DNA reads TGCGCCAGCAGCTTGGCAGACAACAATGAGCAGTTCTTC.

This clonotype showed up just a few times. The chain is built from TRBV4-2 and TRBJ2-2; perhaps TRBD2 as D (7 bases). There are 19 residues in the CDR3. Trimming removed 3 bases at V and 4 bases at J, with 24 bases between. Per the germline V gene, CDR1 is LGHNA and CDR2 is YNFKEQ. CDR3 in amino acids: CASSQPSWDRGGGTGELFF. Written as DNA, the CDR3 is TGTGCCAGCAGCCAGCCCTCCTGGGATCGGGGAGGGGGCACCGGGGAGCTGTTTTTT.

This clonotype has at least ten counts. The chain links TRBV4-1 to TRBJ1-5; a possible D gene is TRBD1 (5 bases). The germline V gene has CDR1 MGHRA and CDR2 YSYEKL. This CDR3 is 15 amino acids long. V lost 6 bases and J 0 bases, leaving 12 bases between the germline ends. CDR3 protein: CASRERDVSNQPQHF. As DNA, the CDR3 is TGCGCCAGCAGGGAGAGGGACGTTAGCAATCAGCCCCAGCATTTT.

This clonotype came up many times. The rearrangement links TRBV20-1 to TRBJ2-5, with a tentative D call TRBD2 (5 bases). Between the trimmed V and J ends, which lost 3 bases and 2 bases, there was a span of 7 bases. The CDR3 contains 12 residues. Germline CDR1 reads DFQATT; CDR2 reads SNEGSKA (reference sequence). The CDR3 region has the DNA TGCAGTGCTAGGACTACTCAAGAGACCCAGTACTTC. Translated, it gives CSARTTQETQYF.

The chain combines TRBV20-1 with TRBJ2-7; D perhaps matches TRBD2 (5 bases). Germline assignment: CDR1 DFQATT and CDR2 SNEGSKA (reference sequence). The CDR3 consists of 14 residues. With 3 bases removed from V and 1 base from J, the gap between germline ends came to 13 bases. CDR3 sequence: CSASMAGPSYEQYV. CDR3 DNA: TGCAGTGCTAGTATGGCGGGTCCGTCCTACGAGCAGTACGTC.

This clonotype was seen only a few times. The rearrangement joins TRBV5-1 to TRBJ1-1; possible D gene TRBD1, 6 bases. The CDR3 runs to 17 residues. Germline V gives CDR1 SGHRS, CDR2 YFSETQ. V was clipped by 0 bases and J by 4 bases, with 19 bases between them. For the CDR3, the DNA is TGCGCCAGCAGCTTGGGGAGTTGGGGGGGGGCCGTCACTGAAGCTTTCTTT. Its translation: CASSLGSWGGAVTEAFF.

In its sample, this clonotype was seen many times. The chain combines TRBV6-5 with TRBJ2-5, with D possibly being TRBD2 (5 bases). The length of the CDR3 is 15 residues. V lost 5 bases and J 2 bases, leaving 15 bases between the germline ends. Germline CDR1 is MNHEY and CDR2 is SVGAGI. The chain's CDR3 is CASSNPQSGQETQYF. CDR3 DNA: TGTGCCAGCAGTAACCCCCAATCGGGACAAGAGACCCAGTACTTC.

This clonotype was counted ten times or more. The rearrangement joins TRBV6-2 or TRBV6-3 to TRBJ2-3, with 8 bases that match TRBD1. This CDR3 region has 15 residues. Germline values: CDR1 MNHEY, CDR2 SVGEGT. V shed 4 bases, J shed 2 bases, and the junction held 5 bases outside the gene matches. The CDR3 DNA reads TGTGCCAGCAGTTGGACAGGGAGCCACACAGATACGCAGTATTTT. It is translated as CASSWTGSHTDTQYF.

There are many counts of this clonotype. The gene calls are TRBV29-1 and TRBJ2-1; no reliable D call. The germline CDR1 and CDR2 sequences are SQVTM and ANQGSEA. CDR3 length: 13 amino acids. V lost 0 bases, J lost 4 bases, and 7 bases lay in between. The CDR3 here is CSVEDQEYNEQFF. The CDR3 nucleotides are TGCAGCGTTGAAGATCAGGAGTACAATGAGCAGTTCTTC.

The rearrangement links TRBV20-1 to TRBJ1-6; unclear D gene. The germline V gene has CDR1 DFQATT and CDR2 SNEGSKA (reference sequence). Trimming took off 0 bases at V and 0 bases at J, with 27 bases between the two ends. The CDR3 runs to 22 residues. This CDR3 reads CSARDCWPKPLQLCSYNSPLHF. For the CDR3, the DNA is TGCAGTGCTAGAGATTGCTGGCCTAAGCCTCTGCAGCTGTGCTCCTATAATTCACCCCTCCACTTT.

Regarding this clonotype: One base away lies a much larger clone, so this may be a sequencing read error. This chain joins TRBV6-1 and TRBJ1-1; D call uncertain. The CDR3 length is 15 residues. Germline V gene data show CDR1 as MNHNS and CDR2 as SASEGT. The CDR3 region is CASSQVSIRNTAAFF. The CDR3 region has the DNA TGTGCCAGCAGCCAAGTCAGTATACGGAACACTGCAGCTTTCTTT.